The clone carrying this T cell receptor (beta chain) was seen once. The target antigen is unknown. This specimen comes from a study of radiation and T cells in renal cell carcinoma. General study findings and limits: Top tumor clonotypes rose in blood 2 weeks post-radiation, then contracted.

From germline, CDR1 is MDHEN and CDR2 SYDVKM. The V gene lost 1 base and the J gene lost 3 bases, with 4 bases spanning the gap. The CDR3 is made up of 12 amino acids. Sequenced by immunoSEQ multiplex PCR; TCRdb stores in-frame clones only, minus some. The table has 130,000 to 150,000 clones, about 86% seen once; the top ten hold less than 20%. Time point reported: blood 4 weeks post-SBRT, at nephrectomy. Treatment: 15 Gy SBRT to primary tumor, nephrectomy 4 weeks later. Material: blood, obtained from a patient whose treatment included radiotherapy and nephrectomy. The rearrangement links TRBV28 to TRBJ2-7; no clear D. This receptor was taken from a woman between 50 and 59 years old with renal cell carcinoma. CDR3 residues: CASSLLIYEQYF. CDR3 DNA sequence: TGTGCCAGCAGTTTATTGATCTACGAGCAGTACTTC.